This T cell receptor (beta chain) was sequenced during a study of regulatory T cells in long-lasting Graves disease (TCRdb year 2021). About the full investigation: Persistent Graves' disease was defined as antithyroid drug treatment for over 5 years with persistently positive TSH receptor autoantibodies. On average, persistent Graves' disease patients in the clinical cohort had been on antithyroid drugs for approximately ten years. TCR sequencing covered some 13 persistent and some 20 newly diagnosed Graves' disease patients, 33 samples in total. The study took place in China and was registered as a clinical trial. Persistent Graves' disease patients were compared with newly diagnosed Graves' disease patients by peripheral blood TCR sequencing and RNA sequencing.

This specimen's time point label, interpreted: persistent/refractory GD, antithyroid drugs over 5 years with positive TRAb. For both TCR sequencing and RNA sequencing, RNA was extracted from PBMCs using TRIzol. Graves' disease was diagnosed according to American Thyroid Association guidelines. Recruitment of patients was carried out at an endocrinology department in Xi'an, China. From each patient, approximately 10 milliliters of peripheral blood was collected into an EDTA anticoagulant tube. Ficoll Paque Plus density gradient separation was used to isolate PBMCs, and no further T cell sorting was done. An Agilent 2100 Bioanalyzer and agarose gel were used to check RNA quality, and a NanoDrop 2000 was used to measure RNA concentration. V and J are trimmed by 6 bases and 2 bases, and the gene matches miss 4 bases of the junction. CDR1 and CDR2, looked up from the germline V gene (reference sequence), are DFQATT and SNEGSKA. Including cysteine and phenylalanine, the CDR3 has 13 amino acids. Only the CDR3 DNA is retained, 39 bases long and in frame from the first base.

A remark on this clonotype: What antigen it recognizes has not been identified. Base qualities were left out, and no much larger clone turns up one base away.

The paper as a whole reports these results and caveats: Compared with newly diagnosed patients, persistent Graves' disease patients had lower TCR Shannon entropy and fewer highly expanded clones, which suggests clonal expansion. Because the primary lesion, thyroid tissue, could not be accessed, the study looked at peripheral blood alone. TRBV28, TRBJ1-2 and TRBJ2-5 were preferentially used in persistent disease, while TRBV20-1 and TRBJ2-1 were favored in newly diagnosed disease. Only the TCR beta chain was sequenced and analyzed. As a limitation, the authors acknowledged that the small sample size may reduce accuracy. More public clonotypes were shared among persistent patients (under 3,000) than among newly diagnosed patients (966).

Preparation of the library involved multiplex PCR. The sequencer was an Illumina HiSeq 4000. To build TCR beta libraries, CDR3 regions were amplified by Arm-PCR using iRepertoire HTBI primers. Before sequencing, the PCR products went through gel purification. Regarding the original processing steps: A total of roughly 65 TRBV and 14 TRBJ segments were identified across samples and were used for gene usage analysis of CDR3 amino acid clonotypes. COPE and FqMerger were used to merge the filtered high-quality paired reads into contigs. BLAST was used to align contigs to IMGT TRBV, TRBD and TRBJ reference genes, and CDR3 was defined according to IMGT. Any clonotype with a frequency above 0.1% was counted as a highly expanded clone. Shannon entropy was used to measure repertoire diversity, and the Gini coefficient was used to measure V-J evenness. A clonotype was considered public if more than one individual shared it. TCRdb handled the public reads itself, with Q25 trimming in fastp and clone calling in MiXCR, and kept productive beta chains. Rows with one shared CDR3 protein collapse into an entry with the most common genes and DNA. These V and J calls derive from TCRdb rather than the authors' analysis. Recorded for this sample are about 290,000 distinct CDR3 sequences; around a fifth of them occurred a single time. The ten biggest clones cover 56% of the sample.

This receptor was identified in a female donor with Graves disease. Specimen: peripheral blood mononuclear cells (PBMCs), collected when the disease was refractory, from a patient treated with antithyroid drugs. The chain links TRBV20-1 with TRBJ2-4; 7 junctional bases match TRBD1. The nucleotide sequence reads TGCAGTGCCCTACAGGGGACCAAAAACATTCAGTACTTC. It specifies CSALQGTKNIQYF.